This T cell receptor beta chain comes out of a study of blood T cell repertoires in COVID-19. Across the whole study: T cells, B-cell-depleted T cells, or PBMCs supplied cDNA or gDNA.

Using immunoSEQ multiplex PCR, the repertoire was profiled, and TCRdb retains in-frame clones only, with some absent. The data contain 300,000 or so clones, roughly 90% of them seen just once; the ten biggest clones take up 2.5% to 3.5%. The origin of this receptor is a woman aged 25-40 years with COVID-19, enrolled during active disease. Sequencing was carried out using peripheral blood.

CDR3 DNA sequence: TGTGCCAGCAGCCGAGTTTCCTCCCTAGTGGTGATGAACATTCAGTACTTC. It specifies CASSRVSSLVVMNIQYF. The V call is TRBV3-1 (or the pseudogene TRBV3-2), the J call TRBJ2-4; D remains ambiguous. The length of the CDR3 is 17 residues. Trimming pared 4 bases from V and 7 bases from J, leaving 23 bases between. Germline V CDR1 and CDR2: LGHDT, YNNKEL (reference sequence).